This T cell receptor beta chain was recorded in a study of blood T cells in healthy people across ages. Alongside a J-beta primer mix, a sample-barcoded 5' primer served in a second PCR lasting about 6 to 12 cycles. Every single cDNA molecule received a tag from a template-switch adaptor with 12 random nucleotides. Via MiXCR, TCRdb re-called the 5' RACE reads, giving one row per CDR3 protein. The sample shows approximately 700,000 distinct CDR3 sequences, roughly 32% of them seen only once. V dropped 1 base and J dropped 7 bases, with 7 bases sitting between them. Germline-derived CDR1 and CDR2 are SGHTA and FQGNSA. This CDR3 has 13 residues. Whole-study results and caveats: Higher naive T cell percentage went strongly together with higher TCR beta diversity. Both higher diversity and more naive CD4+ cells marked long-lived donors when set against aged donors.

About this clonotype itself: Its specificity is unknown.

Researchers report isolating at least 6.5 million PBMCs per sample. The chain couples TRBV7-2 to TRBJ2-2; D is unresolved. The sequence came from a woman aged 80 or over in good health. The sample comprised blood. This CDR3 reads CASSLVGFGELFF. In DNA form, the CDR3 reads TGTGCCAGCAGCTTAGTGGGGTTCGGGGAGCTGTTTTTT.